These 21 T cell receptor beta chains were sequenced from one sample in a study of Ad26.COV2.S vaccination and SARS-CoV-2 variants. Here immunoSEQ multiplex PCR was the method, and the copy in TCRdb shows in-frame clones only, minus some. This sample carries fewer than 800,000 clones, approximately 88% of them seen once, and the ten largest clones take nearly 1.5%. Regarding treatment: some 20 received Ad26.COV2.S at low or high dose, single or two shots; about 5 received placebo; per-sample allocation not given. Day 63 after the first vaccine or placebo injection was the time point for sampling. The sequences come from peripheral blood, collected in a trial of Ad26.COV2.S vaccine versus placebo. The origin of the receptors is a person between 18 and 60 years old who received the Ad26.COV2.S COVID-19 vaccine or a placebo.

The rearrangement uses TRBV5-1 and TRBJ2-7, with TRBD1 matching 8 bases. The CDR3 contains 15 residues. Germline loops: CDR1 SGHRS, CDR2 YFSETQ. V shed 4 bases and J 4 bases; nucleotides not matched to a gene: 10. The CDR3 spells CASSPSTGGSYEQYF. DNA for the CDR3: TGCGCCAGCAGCCCATCAACAGGGGGTTCTTACGAGCAGTACTTC.

The gene calls are TRBV6-5 and TRBJ1-1, with D possibly being TRBD1 (6 bases). CDR1 and CDR2 from the germline V gene are MNHEY and SVGAGI. The CDR3 is 12 amino acids. Trimming removed 6 bases at V and 1 base at J, with 6 bases between. The CDR3 region is CASSRGNTEAFF. The DNA for the CDR3 is TGTGCCAGCAGCAGGGGGAACACTGAAGCTTTCTTT.

The rearrangement joins TRBV19 to TRBJ2-7, with D maybe TRBD1 (5 bases). The V end was cut by 7 bases, the J end by 0 bases, with 10 bases between. Looked up from germline, CDR1 is LNHDA and CDR2 is SQIVND (reference sequence). This CDR3 has 13 residues. The CDR3 DNA sequence: TGTGCCAGTAAGAAGGGGCACTCCTACGAGCAGTACTTC. It specifies CASKKGHSYEQYF.

This chain links TRBV11-1 with TRBJ1-5; D is possibly TRBD1 (6 bases). The CDR3 loop spans 13 amino acids. V shed 2 bases and J shed 6 bases, with 8 bases lying between them. Looked up from germline, CDR1 is SGHAT and CDR2 is FQDESV (reference sequence). Here the CDR3 DNA reads TGTGCCAGCAGCTTAACAGGGCTTCAGCCCCAGCATTTT. Its protein is CASSLTGLQPQHF.

The table lists this clone with a count of one. The chain uses TRBV7-3 and TRBJ2-7; 7 bases are a match to TRBD1. The CDR3 runs 14 residues. In germline, CDR1 is SGHTA, CDR2 FQGTGA. The V segment lost 5 bases and the J segment 3 bases; nucleotides outside the gene matches: 7. CDR3 amino acids: CASSPTGDHYEQYF. DNA for the CDR3: TGTGCCAGCAGCCCAACAGGGGATCACTACGAGCAGTACTTC.

On this clone itself: Other DNA sequences in the sample encode the same CDR3. The rearrangement uses TRBV30 and TRBJ1-1; D unresolved. CDR3 size: 13 residues. Trimming pared 0 bases from V and 1 base from J, leaving 6 bases between. CDR1 is GTSNPN and CDR2 is SVGIG in the germline V gene (reference sequence). In DNA, the CDR3 is TGTGCCTGGAGTGTAAGACGGAACACTGAAGCTTTCTTT. Translation gives CAWSVRRNTEAFF.

The chain recombines TRBV18 with TRBJ2-1; 7 bases are shared with TRBD1. The CDR3 spans 16 residues. Germline values: CDR1 KGHSH, CDR2 LQKENI. The ends lost 3 bases at V and 0 bases at J; junction bases unmatched: 5. Here the CDR3 DNA reads TGTGCCAGCTCACCTGACAGGGATAGCTCCTACAATGAGCAGTTCTTC. It is translated as CASSPDRDSSYNEQFF.

The rearrangement uses TRBV5-6 and TRBJ2-1, with TRBD2 matching over 7 bases. Germline V gene lookup returns CDR1 SGHDT and CDR2 YYEEEE. The CDR3 runs 12 residues. After removal of 1 base from V and 10 bases from J, the junction contained 2 bases not matched to a gene. The CDR3 region has the DNA TGTGCCAGCAGCTTGCTAGCGGCGGAGCAGTTCTTC. The encoded protein is CASSLLAAEQFF.

The chain carries TRBV13 and TRBJ2-7, with TRBD2 identical over 7 bases. The CDR3 is made up of 15 amino acids. Per the germline V gene, CDR1 is PRHDT and CDR2 is FYEKMQ (reference sequence). V was clipped by 5 bases and J by 0 bases; unmatched bases: 7. This chain's CDR3 is CASSQVRGDSYEQYF. Here the CDR3 DNA reads TGTGCCAGCAGCCAGGTCCGGGGGGACTCCTACGAGCAGTACTTC.

About this clone itself: Within the sample, other DNA sequences also encode this same CDR3. V gene TRBV18 combines with J gene TRBJ2-7; 11 bases fit TRBD2. The CDR3 extends over 16 amino acids. Germline V gene data show CDR1 as KGHSH and CDR2 as LQKENI. The trim removed 3 bases at V and 1 base at J, leaving 5 bases unmatched. The CDR3 loop is CASSPAGTSGSYEQYF. The CDR3 region has the DNA TGTGCCAGCTCACCGGCCGGGACTAGCGGATCCTACGAGCAGTACTTC.

The chain employs TRBV2 and TRBJ1-5; the D is unclear. The CDR3 length is 12 residues. V gave up 8 bases and J gave up 0 bases, with 5 bases separating them. CDR1 and CDR2 (germline): SNHLY, FYNNEI. CDR3 DNA sequence: TGTGCCAGCGGCCTTAGCAATCAGCCCCAGCATTTT. The encoded protein is CASGLSNQPQHF.

The V gene is TRBV19, the J gene TRBJ2-1; 7 nucleotides match TRBD2. The CDR3 contains 15 residues. With V trimmed by 5 bases and J by 4 bases, 8 bases remained unmatched. CDR1 is LNHDA, CDR2 SQIVND, per germline (reference sequence). This chain's CDR3 is CASSPRDYLYNEQFF. The CDR3 nucleotides read TGTGCCAGTAGTCCCCGGGACTACCTGTACAATGAGCAGTTCTTC. The variable domain in full, with the rest retrieved from reference TRBV19 and TRBJ2-1, is DGGITQSPKYLFRKEGQNVTLSCEQNLNHDAMYWYRQDPGQGLRLIYYSQIVNDFQKGDIAEGYSVSREKKESFPLTVTSAQKNPTAFYLCASSPRDYLYNEQFFGPGTRLTVL.

The V call is TRBV27, the J call TRBJ2-2; 9 positions agree with TRBD2. Germline V CDR1 and CDR2: MNHEY, SMNVEV (reference sequence). The J segment lost 7 bases and the V segment lost 6 bases, leaving 3 bases of the junction unmatched. The CDR3 totals 13 residues. The CDR3, as DNA: TGTGCCAGCAGGCGGGAGGGTAGCGGGGAGCTGTTTTTT. Amino acid sequence: CASRREGSGELFF.

The chain recombines TRBV25-1 with TRBJ2-7; perhaps TRBD2 as D (5 bases). CDR1 MGHDK and CDR2 SYGVNS come from the germline V gene. The CDR3 consists of 16 residues. V was pared by 2 bases and J by 4 bases, with 18 bases between. The CDR3: CASSEGSAVREYEQYF. The CDR3 DNA reads TGTGCCAGCAGTGAAGGGTCGGCTGTGAGGGAGTACGAGCAGTACTTC.

The chain combines TRBV25-1 with TRBJ1-2; D not certain. V was clipped by 3 bases and J by 7 bases, with 15 bases between them. The CDR3 consists of 14 residues. Germline lookup yields CDR1 MGHDK and CDR2 SYGVNS. The CDR3 DNA sequence: TGTGCCAGCAGTGAGCAAGGGTTTTCTATTGGCTACACCTTC. It yields the protein CASSEQGFSIGYTF.

The chain recombines TRBV11-1 with TRBJ2-7; 8 nucleotides align to TRBD2. With 3 bases clipped from V and 5 bases from J, the junction kept 12 bases outside the gene matches. Germline assignment: CDR1 SGHAT and CDR2 FQDESV (reference sequence). The CDR3 is made up of 16 amino acids. DNA of the CDR3: TGTGCCAGCAGCTTCTGGGGTCGCGGGAGGCGTGACGAGCAGTACTTC. Its translation is CASSFWGRGRRDEQYF.

The chain couples TRBV6-5 to TRBJ2-3; D may be TRBD1 or TRBD2 (5 bases each). V lost 2 bases and J 12 bases, leaving 9 bases between the germline ends. The CDR3 spans 11 residues. Germline V gene lookup returns CDR1 MNHEY and CDR2 SVGAGI. This CDR3 reads CASSYGGPQYF. CDR3 sequence (DNA): TGTGCCAGCAGTTACGGGGGACCCCAGTATTTT.

This chain uses TRBV7-8 with TRBJ1-1; no clear D gene. Germline CDR1 is SGHVS and CDR2 is FQNEAQ. Trimming shortened V by 6 bases and J by 2 bases, and 7 bases separated the two germline ends. The CDR3 has 12 amino acids. CDR3 region: CASRSFNTEAFF. The CDR3 DNA reads as TGTGCCAGCAGGAGTTTTAACACTGAAGCTTTCTTT.

This clone was seen just once. The rearrangement uses TRBV6-1 and TRBJ2-3; the match to TRBD2 covers 9 bases. The CDR3 is 16 residues long. CDR1 MNHNS and CDR2 SASEGT come from the germline V gene. The trim removed 2 bases at V and 2 bases at J, leaving 5 bases unmatched. CDR3 nucleotide sequence: TGTGCCAGCAGTGAACGATCTAGCGGGATCACAGATACGCAGTATTTT. This sequence encodes CASSERSSGITDTQYF.

The chain carries TRBV19 and TRBJ1-5; D may be TRBD1 (5 bases). This CDR3 comprises 14 residues. Germline CDR1 and CDR2: LNHDA and SQIVND (reference sequence). V was cut by 8 bases and J by 1 base, with 12 bases left in between. CDR3 coding DNA: TGTGCCAGTGGGGAGGGGTCAAGCAATCAGCCCCAGCATTTT. Translation gives CASGEGSSNQPQHF.

This chain uses TRBV5-1 with TRBJ1-2, with a weak D call TRBD1 (6 bases). This CDR3 has 14 residues. Germline V gene data show CDR1 as SGHRS and CDR2 as YFSETQ. The V and J ends lost 4 bases and 4 bases respectively, with 14 bases between them. The CDR3 DNA reads as TGCGCCAGCAGCGCCGACCAGGGGACCTATGGCTACACCTTC. Protein: CASSADQGTYGYTF. The complete variable domain, with remaining parts taken from reference TRBV5-1 and TRBJ1-2, reads KAGVTQTPRYLIKTRGQQVTLSCSPISGHRSVSWYQQTPGQGLQFLFEYFSETQRNKGNFPGRFSGRQFSNSRSEMNVSTLELGDSALYLCASSADQGTYGYTFGSGTRLTVV.